Below are 20 T cell receptor beta chains sequenced from a single sample in a study of shared clonotypes between healthy human individuals. Sequenced by immunoSEQ multiplex PCR; TCRdb stores in-frame clones only, minus some. The table records around 2.5 million clones, under 95% of them present only once. Sequencing input: naive CD4+ T cells from PBMCs. The subset was: CD45RA+ positively selected. All receptors come from a man aged 18 to 29 in good health. Some clones in this sample may be carry-over from other donors' samples.

The chain joins TRBV11-2 to TRBJ2-1; D may be TRBD2 (5 bases). Germline V gene sequence: CDR1 SGHAT, CDR2 FQNNGV. The CDR3 extends over 13 amino acids. V was trimmed by 5 bases and J by 10 bases, leaving 15 bases between them. The CDR3 protein is CASSIIGRGEQFF. The CDR3 coding sequence is TGTGCCAGCAGCATTATTGGGCGAGGGGAGCAGTTCTTC. Based on the CDR3 plus reference TRBV11-2 and TRBJ2-1, the full variable domain is EAGVAQSPRYKIIEKRQSVAFWCNPISGHATLYWYQQILGQGPKLLIQFQNNGVVDDSQLPKDRFSAERLKGVDSTLKIQPAKLEDSAVYLCASSIIGRGEQFFGPGTRLTVL.

V and J are TRBV7-6 and TRBJ2-7; D remains unclear. From germline, CDR1 is SGHVS and CDR2 FNYEAQ. V was cut by 1 base and J by 1 base, with 14 bases left in between. The CDR3 covers 16 residues. The CDR3 loop reads CASSLGGRFKSYEQYF. For the CDR3, the DNA is TGTGCCAGCAGCTTAGGAGGTCGATTTAAGTCCTACGAGCAGTACTTC.

The chain carries TRBV28 and TRBJ2-2; 7 bases match TRBD1. Looked up from germline, CDR1 is MDHEN and CDR2 is SYDVKM. This CDR3 is 16 amino acids long. The trim removed 1 base at V and 1 base at J, leaving 3 bases unmatched. DNA of the CDR3: TGTGCCAGCAGTTTATCCGGGACAGTGAACACCGGGGAGCTGTTTTTT. Residues: CASSLSGTVNTGELFF.

The rearrangement links TRBV5-1 to TRBJ2-3; tentative D call: TRBD2 (7 bases). Germline lookup yields CDR1 SGHRS and CDR2 YFSETQ. This CDR3 is 13 amino acids long. Trimming pared 10 bases from V and 8 bases from J, leaving 20 bases between. In DNA form, the CDR3 reads TGCGCCGTTGGCCAGGGGAGGGGATCTACGCAGTATTTT. It encodes CAVGQGRGSTQYF.

The gene calls are TRBV21-1 and TRBJ2-7; the table's D call, TRBD2, has no DNA check behind it. TRBV21-1 is shown as a pseudogene. CDR3 length: 16 residues. CDR3 sequence (DNA): TGTGCCAGCAGCAACCCGGGACTAGTGCGCTCCTACGAGCAGTACTTC. Translation gives CASSNPGLVRSYEQYF.

The V gene is TRBV5-4, the J gene TRBJ2-3; D gene uncertain. The length of the CDR3 is 13 residues. V lost 7 bases, J lost 4 bases, and 13 bases lay in between. Per germline, CDR1 SGHNT and CDR2 YYREEE (reference sequence). Written as DNA, the CDR3 is TGTGCCAGCGCCCGGTCCGCTGCAGATACGCAGTATTTT. It yields the protein CASARSAADTQYF.

This chain links TRBV10-3 with TRBJ2-7; a weak D match, TRBD1 (5 bases). Trimming cost V 0 bases and J 5 bases, with 11 bases left between them. The CDR3 is made up of 14 amino acids. Germline V gene sequence: CDR1 ENHRY, CDR2 SYGVKD. The CDR3: CAISESTGRNEQYF. CDR3 bases: TGTGCCATCAGTGAGTCCACAGGAAGAAACGAGCAGTACTTC.

The chain joins TRBV29-1 to TRBJ2-3; D gene unclear. This CDR3 has 11 amino acids. Germline V gene lookup returns CDR1 SQVTM and CDR2 ANQGSEA. V was clipped by 1 base and J by 4 bases, with 3 bases between them. CDR3 loop: CSVEVADTQYF. The CDR3 nucleotides are TGCAGCGTTGAAGTAGCAGATACGCAGTATTTT.

This clone was counted only a few times. V is TRBV30 and J is TRBJ1-1; 7 nucleotides match TRBD1. The ends lost 5 bases at V and 2 bases at J; junction bases unmatched: 8. The CDR3 has 14 residues. CDR1 and CDR2 from the germline V gene are GTSNPN and SVGIG (reference sequence). The CDR3 loop reads CAWAGQHVNTEAFF. The CDR3 bases are TGTGCCTGGGCGGGACAGCACGTAAACACTGAAGCTTTCTTT.

J is TRBJ1-2 and V is TRBV6-1; 8 bases agree with TRBD1. Germline V gene lookup returns CDR1 MNHNS and CDR2 SASEGT. The V gene end was trimmed by 7 bases and the J gene end by 10 bases; junction bases not matched to a gene: 14. The CDR3 sequence is 14 residues long. The chain's CDR3 is CASTEGSDREDYTF. The CDR3 region has the DNA TGTGCCAGCACCGAAGGGTCGGACAGGGAGGACTACACCTTC.

DNA of the CDR3: TGTGCCAGCTTTTCCCGGGCAGGACGGCTGAACACTGAAGCTTTCTTT. Translated: CASFSRAGRLNTEAFF. The chain recombines TRBV28 with TRBJ1-1, with D unclear. Trimming shortened V by 8 bases and J by 0 bases, and 19 bases separated the two germline ends. This CDR3 is 16 amino acids long. Germline V gene lookup returns CDR1 MDHEN and CDR2 SYDVKM.

J is TRBJ1-2 and V is TRBV27; 9 bases are shared with TRBD1. Germline CDR1 reads MNHEY; CDR2 reads SMNVEV (reference sequence). The trim removed 4 bases at V and 4 bases at J, leaving 1 base unmatched. The CDR3 extends over 13 amino acids. This chain's CDR3 is CASSYRGPYGYTF. Here the CDR3 DNA reads TGTGCCAGCAGTTACAGGGGGCCCTATGGCTACACCTTC.

The chain combines TRBV25-1 with TRBJ1-2; D not certain. The length of the CDR3 is 13 residues. Germline CDR1 is MGHDK and CDR2 is SYGVNS. Between the trimmed V and J ends, which lost 3 bases and 8 bases, there was a span of 13 bases. The DNA for the CDR3 is TGTGCCAGCAGTGATTGGGGATCGCGGGGCTACACCTTC. It translates to CASSDWGSRGYTF.

The chain employs TRBV27 and TRBJ1-2; D perhaps matches TRBD1 (5 bases). Germline V gene data show CDR1 as MNHEY and CDR2 as SMNVEV (reference sequence). The CDR3 contains 13 residues. Trimming removed 5 bases at V and 8 bases at J, with 15 bases between. CDR3 coding DNA: TGTGCCAGCAGTGAAGGGGTGGGGGTGGGCTACACCTTC. It encodes CASSEGVGVGYTF.

The chain recombines TRBV4-2 with TRBJ2-3; TRBD2 might be the D (6 bases). This CDR3 spans 15 amino acids. The V end was cut by 4 bases, the J end by 5 bases, with 16 bases between. Germline V gene sequence: CDR1 LGHNA, CDR2 YNFKEQ. The CDR3 here is CASSPEAGRGDTQYF. The CDR3 nucleotides read TGTGCCAGCAGCCCTGAGGCGGGACGGGGAGATACGCAGTATTTT.

The chain recombines TRBV28 with TRBJ2-5; tentatively, D is TRBD1 (5 bases). Germline assignment: CDR1 MDHEN and CDR2 SYDVKM. CDR3 length equals 14 residues. Trimming pared 7 bases from V and 0 bases from J, leaving 12 bases between. The CDR3 nucleotides read TGTGCCAGCAACACCAGACAGTACCAAGAGACCCAGTACTTC. Its protein product is CASNTRQYQETQYF. Supplemented by reference TRBV28 and TRBJ2-5, the full variable domain reads DVKVTQSSRYLVKRTGEKVFLECVQDMDHENMFWYRQDPGLGLRLIYFSYDVKMKEKGDIPEGYSVSREKKERFSLILESASTNQTSMYLCASNTRQYQETQYFGPGTRLLVL.

The J gene is TRBJ1-4, the V gene TRBV27, with 7 bases fitting TRBD1. J was trimmed by 7 bases and V by 6 bases; bases with no gene match: 11. This CDR3 region has 15 residues. The germline CDR1 and CDR2 sequences are MNHEY and SMNVEV (reference sequence). This CDR3 reads CASSNRGPFGEKLFF. The CDR3 coding sequence is TGTGCCAGCAGCAACAGGGGACCTTTTGGTGAAAAACTGTTTTTT. Complete variable domain (other parts from reference TRBV27 and TRBJ1-4): EAQVTQNPRYLITVTGKKLTVTCSQNMNHEYMSWYRQDPGLGLRQIYYSMNVEVTDKGDVPEGYKVSRKEKRNFPLILESPSPNQTSLYFCASSNRGPFGEKLFFGSGTQLSVL.

The chain employs TRBV11-3 and TRBJ1-5; 9 bases agree with TRBD1. Germline-derived CDR1 and CDR2 are SGHNT and YENEEA. This CDR3 comprises 14 residues. V trimming: 5 bases; J trimming: 6 bases; junction bases outside the gene matches: 5. CDR3 sequence (DNA): TGTGCCAGCAGCCCCGCGGGACAGGGTCAGCCCCAGCATTTT. It encodes CASSPAGQGQPQHF.

V usage is TRBV5-5 and J usage is TRBJ1-4, with 9 bases that match TRBD1. After removal of 4 bases from V and 1 base from J, the junction contained 5 bases not matched to a gene. The CDR3 extends over 16 amino acids. CDR1 SGHKS and CDR2 YYEKEE come from the germline V gene (reference sequence). This CDR3 is CASSHTGGGTNEKLFF. The CDR3 coding sequence is TGTGCCAGCAGCCACACAGGGGGCGGAACTAATGAAAAACTGTTTTTT. Drawing the rest from reference TRBV5-5 and TRBJ1-4, the complete variable domain is DAGVTQSPTHLIKTRGQQVTLRCSPISGHKSVSWYQQVLGQGPQFIFQYYEKEERGRGNFPDRFSARQFPNYSSELNVNALLLGDSALYLCASSHTGGGTNEKLFFGSGTQLSVL.

CDR3 loop: CASSRDTENYGYTF. The CDR3 region has the DNA TGTGCCAGCAGTAGAGATACAGAGAACTATGGCTACACCTTC. V gene TRBV6-1 combines with J gene TRBJ1-2; D unresolved. CDR1 is MNHNS, CDR2 SASEGT, per germline. The CDR3 is made up of 14 amino acids. Deletions cut 5 bases from V and 2 bases from J, with 12 bases between.